This T cell receptor beta chain is drawn from a study of blood T cell repertoires in COVID-19. In the study overall: Italy, Spain and the United States were the sources of the convalescent and acute COVID-19 samples.

The V and J ends lost 6 bases and 1 base, in that order; junction bases with no gene match: 7. The length of the CDR3 is 15 residues. Germline-derived CDR1 and CDR2 are LNHDA and SQIVND (reference sequence). Measured with immunoSEQ multiplex PCR; TCRdb has only the in-frame clones, and not every one. The table shows some 190,000 clones, with roughly 84% occurring only once. The chain combines TRBV19 with TRBJ2-3; 7 nucleotides align to TRBD1. The specimen sequenced was PBMCs or T cells enriched from blood (not recorded which). This sequence originates from a woman in her 30s who had been exposed to COVID-19. The CDR3 nucleotides read TGTGCCAGTAGGTTAACAGGGGTCCGCACAGATACGCAGTATTTT. Its translation is CASRLTGVRTDTQYF.